These 9 T cell receptor beta chains were sequenced from one sample in a study of blood T cell repertoires in COVID-19. Using immunoSEQ multiplex PCR, the repertoire was profiled, and TCRdb retains in-frame clones only, with some absent. Here the sample spans approximately 200,000 clones, approximately 90% being singletons. Sequences were obtained from PBMCs or T cells enriched from blood (not recorded which). The source of these receptors is a woman in her late teens or twenties in a cohort exposed to, infected with or recovered from COVID-19 (not recorded which).

The V call is TRBV14, the J call TRBJ2-3, with 7 bases lining up with TRBD2. The CDR3 is made up of 14 amino acids. Germline V CDR1 and CDR2: SGHDN, FVKESK. The V and J ends lost 4 bases and 4 bases, in that order; junction bases with no gene match: 5. CDR3 protein: CASSLWGGPDTQYF. CDR3 nucleotide sequence: TGTGCCAGCAGCCTGTGGGGGGGACCAGATACGCAGTATTTT.

The J gene is TRBJ2-7, the V gene TRBV19; 11 bases agree with TRBD1. The CDR3 consists of 16 residues. The V gene end was trimmed by 4 bases and the J gene end by 3 bases; junction bases not matched to a gene: 8. From germline, CDR1 is LNHDA and CDR2 SQIVND (reference sequence). CDR3 amino acids: CASSNPSGTGGYEQYF. In nucleotides, the CDR3 is TGTGCCAGTAGTAATCCCTCCGGGACAGGGGGCTACGAGCAGTACTTC. Full variable domain (outside the CDR3, taken from reference TRBV19 and TRBJ2-7): DGGITQSPKYLFRKEGQNVTLSCEQNLNHDAMYWYRQDPGQGLRLIYYSQIVNDFQKGDIAEGYSVSREKKESFPLTVTSAQKNPTAFYLCASSNPSGTGGYEQYFGPGTRLTVT.

CDR3 residues: CASSLSTSGAGELFF. In DNA, the CDR3 is TGCGCCAGCAGCTTGTCGACTAGCGGGGCCGGGGAGCTGTTTTTT. The chain is built from TRBV5-1 and TRBJ2-2; TRBD2 agrees at 11 bases. With V trimmed by 1 base and J by 6 bases, 2 bases remained unmatched. Germline V gene sequence: CDR1 SGHRS, CDR2 YFSETQ. CDR3 length: 15 residues.

This chain connects TRBV3-1 (or the pseudogene TRBV3-2) to TRBJ2-1, with D possibly TRBD1 on 7 matching bases. CDR1 and CDR2 (germline): LGHDT, YNNKEL (reference sequence). Deletions cut 1 base from V and 8 bases from J, with 12 bases between. The CDR3 is made up of 14 amino acids. The CDR3 spells CASSQGQGGDEQFF. The DNA for the CDR3 is TGTGCCAGCAGCCAAGGGCAGGGGGGCGATGAGCAGTTCTTC.

The V gene is TRBV27, the J gene TRBJ2-2; TRBD2 agrees at 11 bases. Losses at the gene ends were 9 bases for V and 6 bases for J; bases not matched to a gene: 9. The length of the CDR3 is 15 residues. Looked up from germline, CDR1 is MNHEY and CDR2 is SMNVEV (reference sequence). In nucleotides, the CDR3 is TGTGCCAGTCAGACTAGCGGGACCTATTCCGGGGAGCTGTTTTTT. Its translation: CASQTSGTYSGELFF.

The V and J genes are TRBV5-1 and TRBJ1-6; 7 bases fit TRBD1. The CDR3 loop spans 15 amino acids. Germline V CDR1 and CDR2: SGHRS, YFSETQ. V shed 4 bases, J shed 2 bases, and the junction held 3 bases outside the gene matches. The CDR3 DNA reads TGCGCCAGCAGCGTACAGGGGACCTATAATTCACCCCTCCACTTT. Translated, it gives CASSVQGTYNSPLHF.

V gene TRBV6-6 combines with J gene TRBJ2-7; weak D call: TRBD2 (7 bases). With 6 bases removed from V and 5 bases from J, the gap between germline ends came to 20 bases. There are 15 residues in the CDR3. The V gene's germline CDR1 is MNHNY and CDR2 SVGAGI (reference sequence). The CDR3 reads CASRDPMGGAHEQYF. The CDR3, as DNA: TGTGCCAGCAGGGACCCCATGGGGGGGGCCCACGAGCAGTACTTC.

The chain has TRBV28 and TRBJ2-7; maybe TRBD2 (6 bases). From germline, CDR1 is MDHEN and CDR2 SYDVKM. This CDR3 spans 15 amino acids. V was shortened by 6 bases and J by 4 bases, with 19 bases between the two germline ends. CDR3 residues: CASRDGGTPVYEQYF. CDR3 in DNA: TGTGCCAGCAGGGATGGAGGGACCCCCGTTTACGAGCAGTACTTC.

The rearrangement uses TRBV4-1 and TRBJ2-2; TRBD2 matches at 7 bases. The V gene's germline CDR1 is MGHRA and CDR2 YSYEKL. The V and J ends lost 0 bases and 6 bases, in that order; junction bases with no gene match: 10. The CDR3 has 17 residues. In nucleotides, the CDR3 is TGCGCCAGCAGCCAAGAGAGTCGGCAGGGAGGGTCCGGGGAGCTGTTTTTT. It is translated as CASSQESRQGGSGELFF.